The clone carrying this T cell receptor (beta chain) was counted a few times. What it recognizes is unknown. The data derive from a study of CD8+ T cells in alopecia areata. Regarding the study as a whole: It was lesional scalp, especially alopecia totalis/universalis, that showed higher clonality than normal scalp.

Regarding treatment: oral pan-JAK inhibitor, 5-10 mg twice daily. Sequencing relied on a cDNA template that was reverse transcribed from extracted RNA. Measured with immunoSEQ multiplex PCR; TCRdb has only the in-frame clones, and not every one. The data show approximately 210,000 clones, 50% to 60% seen once. This TCR was sampled from a human donor with alopecia areata. The sample in question was CD4+ T cells sorted from blood, obtained at week 4, from a patient treated with tofacitinib.

The CDR3 DNA is TGCGCCAGCAGCCAAGATTTGCTAGCGGGGGGTACAAGCACAGATACGCAGTATTTT. Its translation: CASSQDLLAGGTSTDTQYF. This sequence joins TRBV4-3 and TRBJ2-3; 11 nucleotides line up with TRBD2. J was trimmed by 0 bases and V by 0 bases; bases with no gene match: 8. The germline gives CDR1 LGHNA, CDR2 YSLEER. There are 19 residues in the CDR3.